Presented here are 29 T cell receptor beta chains from one specimen sequenced in a study of blood T cell repertoires in COVID-19. Clones were sequenced by immunoSEQ multiplex PCR, and TCRdb holds only the in-frame ones, with some missing. The sample includes 190,000 or so clones, 65% to 90% of them seen just once. The sample comprised PBMCs or T cells enriched from blood (not recorded which). Receptors originate from a woman aged 25-40 years who had been exposed to COVID-19.

The chain uses TRBV5-1 and TRBJ2-7; 7 nucleotides match TRBD2. The CDR3 has 15 residues. V was pared by 0 bases and J by 5 bases, with 8 bases of the junction left unmatched. In germline, CDR1 is SGHRS, CDR2 YFSETQ. The chain's CDR3 is CASSLGGTTPHEQYF. Written as DNA, the CDR3 is TGCGCCAGCAGCTTGGGGGGGACTACGCCCCACGAGCAGTACTTC.

This CDR3 reads CASSAGSGANVLTF. CDR3 in DNA: TGTGCCAGCAGCGCAGGATCTGGGGCCAACGTCCTGACTTTC. The V call is TRBV9, the J call TRBJ2-6; D unclear. CDR1 and CDR2 from the germline V gene are SGDLS and YYNGEE. The CDR3 loop spans 14 amino acids. Between the trimmed V and J ends, which lost 3 bases and 1 base, there was a span of 5 bases. The full variable domain, completed using reference TRBV9 and TRBJ2-6, is DSGVTQTPKHLITATGQRVTLRCSPRSGDLSVYWYQQSLDQGLQFLIQYYNGEERAKGNILERFSAQQFPDLHSELNLSSLELGDSALYFCASSAGSGANVLTFGAGSRLTVL.

The chain links TRBV28 to TRBJ2-7; 7 bases line up with TRBD1. This CDR3 spans 14 amino acids. The J segment lost 3 bases and the V segment lost 2 bases, leaving 4 bases of the junction unmatched. Per germline, CDR1 MDHEN and CDR2 SYDVKM. Written as DNA, the CDR3 is TGTGCCAGCAGTTTAATGACAGGGAGCTACGAGCAGTACTTC. Protein: CASSLMTGSYEQYF. Looking up the rest from reference TRBV28 and TRBJ2-7 gives the full variable domain: DVKVTQSSRYLVKRTGEKVFLECVQDMDHENMFWYRQDPGLGLRLIYFSYDVKMKEKGDIPEGYSVSREKKERFSLILESASTNQTSMYLCASSLMTGSYEQYFGPGTRLTVT.

This clone has at least ten counts. The chain is built from TRBV9 and TRBJ2-7; TRBD1 aligns across 7 bases. This CDR3 contains 15 residues. Germline CDR1 reads SGDLS; CDR2 reads YYNGEE. V was clipped by 3 bases and J by 2 bases; unmatched bases: 8. The CDR3 is CASSASVGQAYEQYF. CDR3 bases: TGTGCCAGCAGCGCCTCGGTAGGACAGGCCTACGAGCAGTACTTC.

The J gene is TRBJ1-6, the V gene TRBV5-1; tentatively, D is TRBD1 (5 bases). Germline CDR1 and CDR2: SGHRS and YFSETQ. CDR3 length: 19 residues. V lost 5 bases and J 9 bases, leaving 30 bases between the germline ends. The CDR3 protein is CASRSEGLDRREGGSPLHF. CDR3 sequence (DNA): TGCGCCAGCAGGTCGGAGGGCCTGGACCGCAGGGAGGGAGGTTCACCCCTCCACTTT.

V and J are TRBV6-5 and TRBJ2-3, with a weak D call TRBD2 (5 bases). Germline V gene data show CDR1 as MNHEY and CDR2 as SVGAGI. Trimming took off 7 bases at V and 0 bases at J, with 14 bases between the two ends. This CDR3 spans 15 amino acids. CDR3 DNA sequence: TGTGCCAGCACCGGACGGGGTACTAGCACAGATACGCAGTATTTT. It codes for CASTGRGTSTDTQYF.

This rearrangement joins TRBV12-5 to TRBJ1-5; D gene uncertain. The CDR3 extends over 15 amino acids. Trimming removed 3 bases from V and 0 bases from J, with 9 bases in between. Germline lookup yields CDR1 LGHNT and CDR2 FRNRAP. The CDR3, as DNA: TGTGCTAGTGGTTTAGATAGTTATAGCAATCAGCCCCAGCATTTT. The encoded protein is CASGLDSYSNQPQHF.

In DNA, the CDR3 is TGTGCCATCAGTGAGTCGATAAAGGGGGAAGGCAATCAGCCCCAGCATTTT. Translated: CAISESIKGEGNQPQHF. The rearrangement joins TRBV10-3 to TRBJ1-5, with D possibly TRBD1 on 6 matching bases. V was cut by 0 bases and J by 2 bases, with 14 bases left in between. The germline CDR1 and CDR2 sequences are ENHRY and SYGVKD. This CDR3 comprises 17 residues.

The chain links TRBV7-2 to TRBJ2-7; 9 bases are a match to TRBD1. V was clipped by 5 bases and J by 5 bases; unmatched bases: 7. CDR3 length equals 14 residues. Per the germline V gene, CDR1 is SGHTA and CDR2 is FQGNSA. The CDR3 DNA reads as TGTGCCAGCAGCGGGCGGACAGGGGCCGACGAGCAGTACTTC. Translation: CASSGRTGADEQYF. Full variable domain (rest looked up from reference TRBV7-2 and TRBJ2-7): GAGVSQSPSNKVTEKGKDVELRCDPISGHTALYWYRQSLGQGLEFLIYFQGNSAPDKSGLPSDRFSAERTGGSVSTLTIQRTQQEDSAVYLCASSGRTGADEQYFGPGTRLTVT.

This chain connects TRBV5-4 to TRBJ1-2, with a weak D call TRBD1 (6 bases). The CDR3 is made up of 14 amino acids. Trimming left V 0 bases short and J 4 bases short, with 10 bases between. CDR1 and CDR2 from the germline V gene are SGHNT and YYREEE (reference sequence). In DNA form, the CDR3 reads TGTGCCAGCAGCTTGGCAGGGGCCGGCTATGGCTACACCTTC. This gives the protein CASSLAGAGYGYTF.

The V gene is TRBV3-1 (or the pseudogene TRBV3-2), the J gene TRBJ1-2; D unclear. The CDR3 is 13 residues long. V was shortened by 1 base and J by 8 bases, with 11 bases between the two germline ends. The V gene's germline CDR1 is LGHDT and CDR2 YNNKEL (reference sequence). The DNA of the CDR3 is TGTGCCAGCAGCCAAGGACGGGGAGGCGGCTACACCTTC. As protein: CASSQGRGGGYTF.

The gene calls are TRBV5-1 and TRBJ1-1; 7 positions match TRBD1. With V trimmed by 0 bases and J by 4 bases, 6 bases remained unmatched. The germline V gene encodes CDR1 SGHRS and CDR2 YFSETQ. The CDR3 runs 15 residues. CDR3 sequence: CASSLELTGVTEAFF. The CDR3, as DNA: TGCGCCAGCAGCTTGGAACTAACAGGGGTCACTGAAGCTTTCTTT. The full variable domain, in which reference TRBV5-1 and TRBJ1-1 provide the parts outside the CDR3, is KAGVTQTPRYLIKTRGQQVTLSCSPISGHRSVSWYQQTPGQGLQFLFEYFSETQRNKGNFPGRFSGRQFSNSRSEMNVSTLELGDSALYLCASSLELTGVTEAFFGQGTRLTVV.

This chain connects TRBV9 to TRBJ1-3; D perhaps matches TRBD1 (5 bases). V lost 0 bases to trimming and J lost 0 bases, with 7 bases between them. The germline gives CDR1 SGDLS, CDR2 YYNGEE. This CDR3 comprises 15 residues. The CDR3 loop reads CASSVGQNSGNTIYF. The CDR3 nucleotides read TGTGCCAGCAGCGTAGGACAGAACTCTGGAAACACCATATATTTT. Looking up the rest from reference TRBV9 and TRBJ1-3 gives the full variable domain: DSGVTQTPKHLITATGQRVTLRCSPRSGDLSVYWYQQSLDQGLQFLIQYYNGEERAKGNILERFSAQQFPDLHSELNLSSLELGDSALYFCASSVGQNSGNTIYFGEGSWLTVV.

The chain couples TRBV6-6 to TRBJ2-7; 8 nucleotides line up with TRBD1. Germline CDR1 and CDR2: MNHNY and SVGAGI (reference sequence). V shed 6 bases and J 1 base; nucleotides not matched to a gene: 11. The CDR3 has 16 amino acids. The chain's CDR3 is CASSRSRGQGSYEQYF. The CDR3 DNA follows: TGTGCCAGCAGCCGATCTCGAGGACAGGGTTCCTACGAGCAGTACTTC.

The chain has TRBV7-6 and TRBJ1-2, with a tentative D call TRBD1 (6 bases). The CDR3 is 14 amino acids. With 5 bases removed from V and 6 bases from J, the gap between germline ends came to 16 bases. Germline CDR1 and CDR2: SGHVS and FNYEAQ. CDR3 sequence reads: CASSDPERGNGYTF. The DNA for the CDR3 is TGTGCCAGCAGCGACCCCGAAAGGGGGAATGGCTACACCTTC.

In DNA form, the CDR3 reads TGCGCCAGCAGCCAAGCCCAGACAGGGGACTACCCTTATGAGCAGTTCTTC. The encoded protein is CASSQAQTGDYPYEQFF. This chain connects TRBV4-1 to TRBJ2-1; TRBD1 is a possible D gene (8 bases). V lost 1 base and J 8 bases, leaving 21 bases between the germline ends. The CDR3 is 17 amino acids. Per germline, CDR1 MGHRA and CDR2 YSYEKL.

The V call is TRBV19, the J call TRBJ1-5, with a possible D match to TRBD1 (6 bases). Trimming removed 5 bases from V and 4 bases from J, with 9 bases in between. CDR3 length: 13 residues. Per the germline V gene, CDR1 is LNHDA and CDR2 is SQIVND (reference sequence). CDR3 sequence (DNA): TGTGCCAGTAGTGGACAGCGGAATCAGCCCCAGCATTTT. Translated, it gives CASSGQRNQPQHF. The whole variable domain, remainder taken from reference TRBV19 and TRBJ1-5, is DGGITQSPKYLFRKEGQNVTLSCEQNLNHDAMYWYRQDPGQGLRLIYYSQIVNDFQKGDIAEGYSVSREKKESFPLTVTSAQKNPTAFYLCASSGQRNQPQHFGDGTRLSIL.

The chain links TRBV25-1 to TRBJ2-3; possible D gene TRBD1, 6 bases. V was shortened by 3 bases and J by 4 bases, with 14 bases between the two germline ends. Looked up from germline, CDR1 is MGHDK and CDR2 is SYGVNS. The CDR3 is 15 amino acids. CDR3 in amino acids: CASSDSSGAPDTQYF. The CDR3 DNA sequence: TGTGCCAGCAGTGATTCATCAGGGGCCCCAGATACGCAGTATTTT.

This clone was seen a few times. V usage is TRBV5-1 and J usage is TRBJ1-4; possible D gene TRBD1, 6 bases. The CDR3 sequence is 16 residues long. Per germline, CDR1 SGHRS and CDR2 YFSETQ. The ends were cut back, 3 bases at V and 0 bases at J, with 12 bases in the middle. The CDR3 bases are TGCGCCAGCAGCTGGGGCCGACAGGCAACTAATGAAAAACTGTTTTTT. Residues: CASSWGRQATNEKLFF.

V gene TRBV25-1 combines with J gene TRBJ2-1; 7 bases are a match to TRBD1. Germline V gives CDR1 MGHDK, CDR2 SYGVNS. V trimming: 1 base; J trimming: 8 bases; junction bases outside the gene matches: 14. This CDR3 is 17 amino acids long. CDR3 in DNA: TGTGCCAGCAGTGAATGGGGGTCCTCGACAGGGAACGATGAGCAGTTCTTC. It is translated as CASSEWGSSTGNDEQFF.

The CDR3, as DNA: TGCAGTGCTAGTTTCGGGGTGTTTCAGCCCCAGCATTTT. As protein: CSASFGVFQPQHF. This chain links TRBV20-1 with TRBJ1-5, with D unclear. Germline V gives CDR1 DFQATT, CDR2 SNEGSKA (reference sequence). V was trimmed by 3 bases and J by 6 bases, leaving 12 bases between them. This CDR3 spans 13 amino acids.

This clone has a single count. The V and J genes are TRBV3-1 (or the pseudogene TRBV3-2) and TRBJ2-1; 11 bases fit TRBD2. Germline V gives CDR1 LGHDT, CDR2 YNNKEL (reference sequence). The CDR3 spans 16 residues. The V and J ends lost 5 bases and 4 bases, in that order; junction bases with no gene match: 7. DNA for the CDR3: TGTGCCAGCAGCTTCCGACTAGCGGGGCTGTACAATGAGCAGTTCTTC. Protein: CASSFRLAGLYNEQFF.

The chain links TRBV27 to TRBJ2-7, with 7 bases matching TRBD2. The CDR3 is 14 residues long. Germline CDR1 is MNHEY and CDR2 is SMNVEV (reference sequence). J gave up 9 bases and V 0 bases, and 8 bases lay outside the gene matches. CDR3 bases: TGTGCCAGCAGTTTATCACGGGGAGGGTCGTGGCAGTACTTC. Its protein product is CASSLSRGGSWQYF.

This rearrangement joins TRBV7-2 to TRBJ1-2; D is perhaps TRBD1 (5 bases). Germline V gene data show CDR1 as SGHTA and CDR2 as FQGNSA. The CDR3 runs to 14 residues. Trimming cost V 5 bases and J 8 bases, with 18 bases left between them. CDR3 sequence reads: CASSLGEGTGGYTF. CDR3 coding DNA: TGTGCCAGCAGCCTAGGAGAGGGGACTGGAGGCTACACCTTC. Full variable domain (outside the CDR3, taken from reference TRBV7-2 and TRBJ1-2): GAGVSQSPSNKVTEKGKDVELRCDPISGHTALYWYRQSLGQGLEFLIYFQGNSAPDKSGLPSDRFSAERTGGSVSTLTIQRTQQEDSAVYLCASSLGEGTGGYTFGSGTRLTVV.

DNA for the CDR3: TGTGCCAGCAGTCCACTCGGGATTTTGAACACTGAAGCTTTCTTT. Residues: CASSPLGILNTEAFF. V is TRBV2 and J is TRBJ1-1; D is ambiguous. Trimming cost V 5 bases and J 0 bases, with 13 bases left between them. Germline lookup yields CDR1 SNHLY and CDR2 FYNNEI. The CDR3 is 15 residues long.

The chain carries TRBV2 and TRBJ2-1; 7 bases agree with TRBD1. The germline CDR1 and CDR2 sequences are SNHLY and FYNNEI. The ends lost 6 bases at V and 11 bases at J; junction bases unmatched: 7. CDR3 length: 12 residues. CDR3 sequence (DNA): TGTGCCAGCAGAACCGGACAGGCCAAGCAGTTCTTC. It codes for CASRTGQAKQFF.

The chain uses TRBV19 and TRBJ2-3; perhaps TRBD1 as D (6 bases). The V end lost 8 bases, the J end lost 0 bases, and 15 bases lay between the germline ends. CDR1 is LNHDA and CDR2 is SQIVND in the germline V gene (reference sequence). The CDR3 has 15 amino acids. The CDR3 DNA sequence: TGTGCCAGTCGTCGGACAGTTTTTAGCACAGATACGCAGTATTTT. It yields the protein CASRRTVFSTDTQYF.

The chain couples TRBV5-5 to TRBJ1-2; D is unresolved. V was trimmed by 4 bases and J by 2 bases, leaving 15 bases between them. CDR3 length equals 15 residues. Germline V gene lookup returns CDR1 SGHKS and CDR2 YYEKEE (reference sequence). The CDR3 loop reads CASSPGSAINYGYTF. CDR3 bases: TGTGCCAGCAGCCCCGGGTCAGCTATCAACTATGGCTACACCTTC.

The V and J genes are TRBV7-8 and TRBJ2-3, with TRBD1 identical over 8 bases. With 3 bases clipped from V and 5 bases from J, the junction kept 4 bases outside the gene matches. The CDR3 is 14 residues long. The germline CDR1 and CDR2 sequences are SGHVS and FQNEAQ. CDR3 nucleotides: TGTGCCAGCAGCTTCCGACAGGGGCGAGATACGCAGTATTTT. Protein product: CASSFRQGRDTQYF.